This T cell receptor (beta chain) was retrieved from a study of tumor-infiltrating lymphocytes in primary liver carcinoma. Constant-region priming of approximately 0.55 ug total RNA yielded TCR beta cDNA. Investigators got TCR beta libraries out of three nested multiplex PCR rounds, done with slightly modified ARM-PCR. Primers for the first two PCR rounds were TRBV1-TRBV30 forward primers and a C-beta reverse primer (approximately 10 cycles per round). TCRdb redid the calling of the multiplex PCR reads with MiXCR, one entry per CDR3 protein. This sample carries some 180,000 distinct CDR3 sequences, 60% of them seen once, and the ten largest clones take about 70%. Blood RNA came from unsorted whole blood; germline DNA was also extracted. Roughly 4 milliliters of peripheral blood were drawn preoperatively. Comments on this clonotype: The antigen is unknown.

Findings and caveats of the study: Significantly larger top-250-clone fractions were found in tumors than in blood (p = 0.039).

Per the germline V gene, CDR1 is LGHNT and CDR2 is FRNRAP. This CDR3 spans 13 amino acids. Deletions cut 5 bases from V and 8 bases from J, with 12 bases between. The clonotype comes from a middle-aged man with primary liver carcinoma and hepatitis B virus infection. J is TRBJ2-2 and V is TRBV12-5, with D possibly matching TRBD2 (6 bases). Specimen: peripheral blood. As DNA, the CDR3 is TGTGCTAGTGGTCGGGACTCCCTGGGGGAGCTGTTTTTT. This encodes CASGRDSLGELFF.